The clone carrying this T cell receptor beta chain was seen more than once but under ten times. Per germline, CDR1 KGHDR and CDR2 SFDVKD. V gave up 4 bases and J gave up 6 bases, with 22 bases separating them. The CDR3 contains 17 residues. TCRdb recomputed calls from the 5' RACE reads with MiXCR, one row per CDR3 protein. The sample has approximately 30,000 distinct CDR3 sequences, approximately 25% seen once. The sequenced material came from memory CD4+ T cells sorted from blood. Subset: memory CD4+ T cells, CD4+CD45RO+CD25-. The TCR comes from a female donor with breast cancer. The gene calls are TRBV24-1 and TRBJ2-3, with a possible D match to TRBD1 (6 bases). CDR3 protein: CATSEGARTLISDTQYF. CDR3 in DNA: TGTGCCACCAGTGAGGGGGCGCGTACCTTAATCTCCGATACGCAGTATTTT.